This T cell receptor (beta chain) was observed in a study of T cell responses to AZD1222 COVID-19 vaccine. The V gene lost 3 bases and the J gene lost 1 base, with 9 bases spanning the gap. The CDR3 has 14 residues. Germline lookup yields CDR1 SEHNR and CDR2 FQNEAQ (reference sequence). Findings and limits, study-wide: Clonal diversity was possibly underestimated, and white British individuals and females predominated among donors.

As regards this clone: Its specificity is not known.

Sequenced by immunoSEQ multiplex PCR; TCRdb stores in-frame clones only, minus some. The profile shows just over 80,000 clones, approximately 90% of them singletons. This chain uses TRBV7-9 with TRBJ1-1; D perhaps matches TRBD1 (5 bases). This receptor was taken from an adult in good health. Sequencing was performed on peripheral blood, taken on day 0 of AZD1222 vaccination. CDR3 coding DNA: TGTGCCAGCAGCTTGGGGGTTGAGAACACTGAAGCTTTCTTT. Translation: CASSLGVENTEAFF.